Shown below are 7 T cell receptor beta chains from a single sample sequenced in a study of blood T cells in healthy people across ages. A second PCR of about 7 to 11 cycles used a sample-barcoded 5' primer and a J-beta primer mix. TCRdb processed the 5' RACE reads anew with MiXCR; each CDR3 protein has one entry. The table has around 800,000 distinct CDR3 sequences, around half seen once. Input material: blood. Every receptor here comes from a man older than 75 in good health.

There are a few counts of this clonotype. V usage is TRBV4-1 and J usage is TRBJ1-5; TRBD1 matches 9 bases. Per germline, CDR1 MGHRA and CDR2 YSYEKL. After removal of 4 bases from V and 2 bases from J, the junction contained 3 bases not matched to a gene. The length of the CDR3 is 15 residues. CDR3 bases: TGCGCCAGCAGCCCCCGGGACAGGGGCAATCAGCCCCAGCATTTT. Its translation: CASSPRDRGNQPQHF.

This clonotype was recorded a few times. This chain uses TRBV20-1 with TRBJ1-2, with 7 bases aligning to TRBD1. Germline CDR1 is DFQATT and CDR2 is SNEGSKA (reference sequence). This CDR3 is built from 15 residues. The junction had 9 bases not matched to a gene; V was cut back by 1 base and J by 4 bases. This CDR3 reads CSARGGDSWFYGYTF. CDR3 coding DNA: TGCAGTGCTAGAGGAGGGGACAGCTGGTTCTATGGCTACACCTTC.

The CDR3 region is CASTDGYSTDTQYF. CDR3 nucleotide sequence: TGTGCCAGCACCGACGGGTATAGCACAGATACGCAGTATTTT. This chain connects TRBV9 to TRBJ2-3, with D hard to call. Deletions cut 6 bases from V and 0 bases from J, with 11 bases between. This CDR3 comprises 14 residues. CDR1 is SGDLS, CDR2 YYNGEE, per germline. Full variable domain (outside the CDR3, taken from reference TRBV9 and TRBJ2-3): DSGVTQTPKHLITATGQRVTLRCSPRSGDLSVYWYQQSLDQGLQFLIQYYNGEERAKGNILERFSAQQFPDLHSELNLSSLELGDSALYFCASTDGYSTDTQYFGPGTRLTVL.

There are a few counts of this clonotype. The V gene is TRBV10-3, the J gene TRBJ2-1; TRBD1 matches at 10 bases. V dropped 6 bases and J dropped 7; count of bases not matched to a gene: 21. The germline CDR1 and CDR2 sequences are ENHRY and SYGVKD. The CDR3 is 19 residues long. CDR3 nucleotides: TGTGCCATCAGGACGGGACAGGGGTCAAGGGAGAGCTTGGGGAATGAGCAGTTCTTC. It encodes CAIRTGQGSRESLGNEQFF.

This clonotype has only a few counts. The gene calls are TRBV4-1 and TRBJ2-5, with D perhaps given as TRBD1 or TRBD2 (5 bases each). V gave up 4 bases and J gave up 0 bases, with 12 bases separating them. Germline V gene lookup returns CDR1 MGHRA and CDR2 YSYEKL. CDR3 length: 15 amino acids. The chain's CDR3 is CASSPTGANQETQYF. DNA of the CDR3: TGCGCCAGCAGCCCCACCGGGGCCAACCAAGAGACCCAGTACTTC.

The V and J genes are TRBV28 and TRBJ2-5; D perhaps matches TRBD2 (6 bases). Trimming stripped 5 bases from V and 4 bases from J, with 14 bases between. The germline V gene encodes CDR1 MDHEN and CDR2 SYDVKM. This CDR3 has 14 amino acids. CDR3 sequence: CASSAVTSRETQYF. Here the CDR3 DNA reads TGTGCCAGCAGTGCAGTAACTAGCCGAGAGACCCAGTACTTC.

V is TRBV15 and J is TRBJ2-1, with TRBD2 identical over 10 bases. The ends lost 4 bases at V and 0 bases at J; junction bases unmatched: 6. CDR1 is LNHNV and CDR2 is YYDKDF in the germline V gene (reference sequence). The CDR3 runs 17 residues. CDR3 loop: CATSTGTSESSYNEQFF. The DNA for the CDR3 is TGTGCCACCAGCACGGGGACTAGCGAGAGCTCCTACAATGAGCAGTTCTTC.